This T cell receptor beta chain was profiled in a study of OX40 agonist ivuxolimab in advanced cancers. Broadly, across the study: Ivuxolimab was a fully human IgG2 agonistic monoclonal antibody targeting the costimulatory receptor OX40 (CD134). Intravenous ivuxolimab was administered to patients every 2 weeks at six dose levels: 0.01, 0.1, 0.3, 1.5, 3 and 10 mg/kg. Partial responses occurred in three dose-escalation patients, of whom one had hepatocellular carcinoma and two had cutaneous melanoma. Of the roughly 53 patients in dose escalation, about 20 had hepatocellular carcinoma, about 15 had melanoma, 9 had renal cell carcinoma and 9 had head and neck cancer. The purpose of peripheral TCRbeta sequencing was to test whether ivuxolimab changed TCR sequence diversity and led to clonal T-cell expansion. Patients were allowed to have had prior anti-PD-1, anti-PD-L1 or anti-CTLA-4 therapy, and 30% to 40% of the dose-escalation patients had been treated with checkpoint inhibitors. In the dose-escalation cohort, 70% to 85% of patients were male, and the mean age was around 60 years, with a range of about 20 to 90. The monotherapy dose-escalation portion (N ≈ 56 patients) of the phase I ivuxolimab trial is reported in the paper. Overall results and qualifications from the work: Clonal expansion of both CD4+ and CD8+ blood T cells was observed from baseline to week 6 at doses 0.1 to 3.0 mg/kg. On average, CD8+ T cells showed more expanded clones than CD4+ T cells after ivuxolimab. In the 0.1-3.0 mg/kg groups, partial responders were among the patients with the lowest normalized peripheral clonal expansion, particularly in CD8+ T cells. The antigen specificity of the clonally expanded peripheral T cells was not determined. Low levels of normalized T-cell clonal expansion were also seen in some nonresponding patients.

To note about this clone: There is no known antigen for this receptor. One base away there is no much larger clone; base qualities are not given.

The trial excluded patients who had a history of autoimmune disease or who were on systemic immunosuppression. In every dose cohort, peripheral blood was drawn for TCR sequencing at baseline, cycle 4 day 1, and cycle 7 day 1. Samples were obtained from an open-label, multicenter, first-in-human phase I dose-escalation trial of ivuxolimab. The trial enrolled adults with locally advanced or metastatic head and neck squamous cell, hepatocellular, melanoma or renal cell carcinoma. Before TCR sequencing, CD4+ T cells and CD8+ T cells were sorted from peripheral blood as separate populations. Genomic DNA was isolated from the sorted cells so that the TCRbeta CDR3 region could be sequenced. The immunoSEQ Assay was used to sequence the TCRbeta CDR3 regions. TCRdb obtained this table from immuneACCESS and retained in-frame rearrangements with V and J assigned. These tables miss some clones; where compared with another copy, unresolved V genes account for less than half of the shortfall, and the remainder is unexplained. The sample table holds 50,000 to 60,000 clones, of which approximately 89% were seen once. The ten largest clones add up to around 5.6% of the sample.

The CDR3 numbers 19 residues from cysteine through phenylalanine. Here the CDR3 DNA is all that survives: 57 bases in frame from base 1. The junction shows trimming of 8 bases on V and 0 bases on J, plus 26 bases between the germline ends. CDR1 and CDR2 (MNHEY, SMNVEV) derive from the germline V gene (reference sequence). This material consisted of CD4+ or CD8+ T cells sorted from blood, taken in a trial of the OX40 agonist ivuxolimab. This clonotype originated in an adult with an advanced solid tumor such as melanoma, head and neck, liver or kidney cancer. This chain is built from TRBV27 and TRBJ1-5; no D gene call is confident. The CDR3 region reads CASPEINGNLVYSNQPQHF. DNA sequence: TGTGCCAGCCCCGAAATCAATGGGAATTTGGTGTATAGCAATCAGCCCCAGCATTTT.